The rows below give T cell receptor beta chains drawn from one sample of a study of T cell responses to AZD1222 COVID-19 vaccine. Generated by immunoSEQ multiplex PCR, the TCRdb table keeps only in-frame clones and is missing some. There are approximately 150,000 clones in the sample; 70% to 90% occur only once, and about 5% lies in the top ten. The sequenced sample was peripheral blood, obtained 28 days after the second AZD1222 dose. These receptors all stem from an adult who received the AZD1222 COVID-19 vaccine. The CDR3 runs from the conserved cysteine through the conserved F or W. Fields, in order: J gene, clone size, D gene, V gene, CDR3 length, CDR3 DNA, CDR3 protein. A D gene is named only where the DNA matches it firmly. Rows give clone size only sometimes, using once, few, many, or a class for an expanded clone.

j_call: TRBJ1-1
clone_size: -
d_call: -
v_call: TRBV29-1
cdr3_length: 12
cdr3_nt: TGCAGCGTTGAGACACTGAACACTGAAGCTTTCTTT
cdr3_aa: CSVETLNTEAFF

j_call: TRBJ1-3
clone_size: -
d_call: -
v_call: TRBV9
cdr3_length: 15
cdr3_nt: TGTGCCAGCAGCGCTCTAGACGGGGCGGGAAACACCATATATTTT
cdr3_aa: CASSALDGAGNTIYF

j_call: TRBJ1-5
clone_size: -
d_call: -
v_call: TRBV30
cdr3_length: 15
cdr3_nt: TGTGCCTGGAGTGTCCCCCAGGGAGAGGGCCAGCCCCAGCATTTT
cdr3_aa: CAWSVPQGEGQPQHF

j_call: TRBJ2-1
clone_size: few
d_call: TRBD2
v_call: TRBV27
cdr3_length: 16
cdr3_nt: TGTGCCAGCAGCTCCCCGATTGTAGCGGGGAACAATGAGCAGTTCTTC
cdr3_aa: CASSSPIVAGNNEQFF

j_call: TRBJ1-2
clone_size: -
d_call: -
v_call: TRBV2
cdr3_length: 13
cdr3_nt: TGTGCCAGCAGCCTGGGAGGGCCCTATGGCTACACCTTC
cdr3_aa: CASSLGGPYGYTF

j_call: TRBJ2-1
clone_size: -
d_call: -
v_call: TRBV7-9
cdr3_length: 14
cdr3_nt: TGTGCCAGCAGCCACGTGGTAGTGAACAATGAGCAGTTCTTC
cdr3_aa: CASSHVVVNNEQFF

j_call: TRBJ1-5
clone_size: -
d_call: -
v_call: TRBV30
cdr3_length: 13
cdr3_nt: TGTGCCTGGTCTGGGGGGCGTAATCAGCCCCAGCATTTT
cdr3_aa: CAWSGGRNQPQHF

j_call: TRBJ2-1
clone_size: -
d_call: -
v_call: TRBV3-1/TRBV3-2
cdr3_length: 14
cdr3_nt: TGTGCCAGCAGCCCCTCGGGACTCGACAATGAGCAGTTCTTC
cdr3_aa: CASSPSGLDNEQFF

j_call: TRBJ2-1
clone_size: -
d_call: TRBD2
v_call: TRBV5-4
cdr3_length: 15
cdr3_nt: TGTGCCAGCAGCTTGGAAGCGGGGGGGCGTAATGAGCAGTTCTTC
cdr3_aa: CASSLEAGGRNEQFF

j_call: TRBJ2-1
clone_size: -
d_call: TRBD2
v_call: TRBV29-1
cdr3_length: 14
cdr3_nt: TGCAGCGCCTTAACCGGGACTAGCGGAGCGGAGCAGTTCTTC
cdr3_aa: CSALTGTSGAEQFF

j_call: TRBJ2-1
clone_size: -
d_call: TRBD2
v_call: TRBV7-6
cdr3_length: 17
cdr3_nt: TGTGCCAGCAGCTTAGCCCCCGGGACTAGCTACGACAATGAGCAGTTCTTC
cdr3_aa: CASSLAPGTSYDNEQFF

j_call: TRBJ2-7
clone_size: -
d_call: TRBD2
v_call: TRBV19
cdr3_length: 14
cdr3_nt: TGTGCCAGTAGTCGGGAGGATGATAGCTACGAGCAGTACTTC
cdr3_aa: CASSREDDSYEQYF

j_call: TRBJ2-7
clone_size: few
d_call: -
v_call: TRBV6-5
cdr3_length: 14
cdr3_nt: TGTGCCAGCAGTTACTATGTTCAGGGCTACGAGCAGTACTTC
cdr3_aa: CASSYYVQGYEQYF

j_call: TRBJ1-1
clone_size: -
d_call: -
v_call: TRBV14
cdr3_length: 14
cdr3_nt: TGTGCCAGCAGCCAAGGGGGACTGGTCACTGAAGCTTTCTTT
cdr3_aa: CASSQGGLVTEAFF

j_call: TRBJ1-4
clone_size: -
d_call: TRBD1
v_call: TRBV10-3
cdr3_length: 14
cdr3_nt: TGTGCCACAGGTCGGGACAGGGGGAGTGAAAAACTGTTTTTT
cdr3_aa: CATGRDRGSEKLFF

j_call: TRBJ1-2
clone_size: -
d_call: -
v_call: TRBV6-5
cdr3_length: 15
cdr3_nt: TGTGCCAGCAGTTACTCTCGGCTCTCTAACTATGGCTACACCTTC
cdr3_aa: CASSYSRLSNYGYTF